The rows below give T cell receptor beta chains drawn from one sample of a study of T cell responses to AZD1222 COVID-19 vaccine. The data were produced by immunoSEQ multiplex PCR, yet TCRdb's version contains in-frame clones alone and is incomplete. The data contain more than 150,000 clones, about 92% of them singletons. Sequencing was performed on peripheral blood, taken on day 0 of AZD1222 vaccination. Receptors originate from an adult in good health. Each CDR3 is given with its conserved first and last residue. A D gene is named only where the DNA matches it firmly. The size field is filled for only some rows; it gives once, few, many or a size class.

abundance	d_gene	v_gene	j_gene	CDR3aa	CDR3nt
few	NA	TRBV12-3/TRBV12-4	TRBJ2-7	CASSPGWVREQYF	TGTGCCAGCAGCCCCGGGTGGGTTCGCGAGCAGTACTTC
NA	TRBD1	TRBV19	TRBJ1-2	CASSAGGQVLGGYTF	TGTGCCAGTAGTGCCGGTGGACAGGTCCTTGGTGGCTACACCTTC
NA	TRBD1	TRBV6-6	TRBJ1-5	CASSPGTGGATYLFRQPQHF	TGTGCCAGCAGTCCAGGGACAGGGGGCGCTACGTACCTTTTCCGTCAGCCCCAGCATTTT
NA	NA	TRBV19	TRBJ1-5	CASCEVGGGNQPQHF	TGTGCCAGTTGTGAAGTGGGGGGTGGCAATCAGCCCCAGCATTTT
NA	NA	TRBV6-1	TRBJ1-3	CASSGSAGPLSGNTIYF	TGTGCCAGCAGTGGCTCCGCGGGGCCCCTCTCTGGAAACACCATATATTTT
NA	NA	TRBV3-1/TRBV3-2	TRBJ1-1	CASSHVLGAHETEAFF	TGTGCCAGCAGCCATGTCCTCGGGGCGCACGAGACTGAAGCTTTCTTT
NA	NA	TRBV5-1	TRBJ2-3	CASSLVDSPSDTQYF	TGCGCCAGCAGCTTGGTCGACAGTCCGTCAGATACGCAGTATTTT
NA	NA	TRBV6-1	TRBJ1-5	CASSEGSGKSNQPQHF	TGTGCCAGCAGTGAAGGTTCAGGGAAGAGCAATCAGCCCCAGCATTTT
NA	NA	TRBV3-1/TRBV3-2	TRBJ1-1	CASRGGPRDTEAFF	TGTGCCAGCAGGGGGGGACCGCGGGACACTGAAGCTTTCTTT
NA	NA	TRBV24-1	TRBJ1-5	CATSAGGQGQPQHF	TGTGCCACCAGTGCCGGAGGTCAAGGACAGCCCCAGCATTTT
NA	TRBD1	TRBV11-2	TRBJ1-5	CASSFTGDQPQHF	TGTGCCAGCAGCTTCACAGGGGACCAGCCCCAGCATTTT
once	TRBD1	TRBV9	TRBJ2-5	CASSVVTGGKEAQYF	TGTGCCAGCAGCGTAGTAACAGGGGGGAAGGAGGCCCAGTACTTC
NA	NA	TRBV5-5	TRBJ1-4	CASSLQSATNEKLFF	TGTGCCAGCAGCTTGCAATCTGCAACTAATGAAAAACTGTTTTTT
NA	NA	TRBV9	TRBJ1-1	CASRPGGANTEAFF	TGTGCCAGCCGACCCGGGGGGGCGAACACTGAAGCTTTCTTT
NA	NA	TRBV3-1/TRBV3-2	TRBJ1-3	CASSQRAGNTIYF	TGTGCCAGCAGCCAACGGGCTGGAAACACCATATATTTT
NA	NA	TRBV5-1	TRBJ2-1	CASRRATGISYNEQFF	TGCGCCAGCAGGCGAGCGACCGGGATCTCCTACAATGAGCAGTTCTTC
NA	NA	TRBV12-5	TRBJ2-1	CASGLVPAGALRGNEQFF	TGTGCTAGTGGTTTGGTCCCAGCGGGCGCTCTAAGGGGCAATGAGCAGTTCTTC
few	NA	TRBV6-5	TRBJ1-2	CASSYKRSYGYTF	TGTGCCAGCAGTTACAAACGGAGCTATGGCTACACCTTC
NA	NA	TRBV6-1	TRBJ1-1	CASSEEGQMNTEAFF	TGTGCCAGCAGTGAAGAGGGCCAGATGAACACTGAAGCTTTCTTT
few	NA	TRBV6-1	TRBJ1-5	CASSDGRNQPQHF	TGTGCCAGCAGTGACGGAAGAAATCAGCCCCAGCATTTT
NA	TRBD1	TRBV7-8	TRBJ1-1	CASSPDRGWNTEAFF	TGTGCCAGCAGCCCCGACAGGGGATGGAACACTGAAGCTTTCTTT
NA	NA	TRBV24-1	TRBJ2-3	CATSGRGPGANTQYF	TGTGCCACCAGTGGACGAGGCCCGGGTGCGAATACGCAGTATTTT
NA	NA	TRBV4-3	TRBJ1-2	CASSQDSVANYGYTF	TGCGCCAGCAGCCAAGATTCAGTCGCTAACTATGGCTACACCTTC
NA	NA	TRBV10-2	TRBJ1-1	CASSETVGTEAFF	TGCGCCAGCAGTGAGACAGTAGGGACTGAAGCTTTCTTT
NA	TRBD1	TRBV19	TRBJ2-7	CASSIKQGGYEQYF	TGTGCCAGTAGTATAAAACAGGGGGGATACGAGCAGTACTTC
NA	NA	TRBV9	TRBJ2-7	CASSVEAGEQYF	TGTGCCAGCAGCGTTGAGGCCGGCGAGCAGTACTTC
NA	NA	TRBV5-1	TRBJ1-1	CASSLNPDPNTEAFF	TGCGCCAGCAGCTTAAATCCAGACCCGAACACTGAAGCTTTCTTT
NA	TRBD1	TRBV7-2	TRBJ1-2	CASRGAGQQSGYGYTF	TGTGCCAGCAGAGGAGCGGGACAGCAAAGCGGCTATGGCTACACCTTC